These 26 T cell receptor beta chains share one sample of origin, sequenced in a study of human T cells and chemical hapten exposure. TCRdb reanalysed the RACE reads using MiXCR and keeps one entry per CDR3 protein. This table holds some 79,000 distinct CDR3 sequences, roughly 10% found once. Time point denoted: patch test 3, about 24 weeks after DPC sensitization. Specified treatment: therapeutic diphenylcyclopropenone sensitization with weekly scalp DPC. This specimen consisted of whole blood, obtained in connection with sensitization to the hapten diphenylcyclopropenone (DPC). These receptors originate from a woman between 45 and 65 years old with alopecia areata. Some clones in this sample may be carry-over from other donors' samples.

This clonotype has at least ten counts. The chain is built from TRBV20-1 and TRBJ2-7; 9 positions agree with TRBD2. The germline V gene has CDR1 DFQATT and CDR2 SNEGSKA (reference sequence). V trimming: 5 bases; J trimming: 2 bases; junction bases outside the gene matches: 13. CDR3 length equals 16 residues. CDR3 loop: CSAGSHSGRGAYEQYF. The CDR3 DNA sequence: TGCAGTGCTGGATCCCATAGCGGGAGAGGGGCCTACGAGCAGTACTTC.

This clonotype has a count of ten or more. The rearrangement links TRBV28 to TRBJ1-5, with D unresolved. V shed 5 bases and J shed 1 base, with 6 bases lying between them. The V gene's germline CDR1 is MDHEN and CDR2 SYDVKM. There are 13 residues in the CDR3. The CDR3: CASSHGSNQPQHF. The CDR3 nucleotides read TGTGCCAGCAGTCACGGGAGCAATCAGCCCCAGCATTTT.

This clonotype has only a few counts. The V gene is TRBV3-1, the J gene TRBJ2-1; D not resolved. The CDR3 covers 14 residues. Per the germline V gene, CDR1 is LGHDT and CDR2 is YNNKEL (reference sequence). The V end lost 3 bases, the J end lost 4 bases, and 10 bases lay between the germline ends. CDR3 sequence: CASSQTVNYNEQFF. CDR3 coding DNA: TGTGCCAGCAGCCAGACCGTCAATTACAATGAGCAGTTCTTC.

Comment on this clonotype: One base away lies a much larger clone, so this may be a sequencing read error. V gene TRBV6-6 combines with J gene TRBJ1-1; 11 bases are a match to TRBD1. The CDR3 has 13 residues. Per the germline V gene, CDR1 is MNHNY and CDR2 is SVGAGI (reference sequence). In DNA, the CDR3 is TGTGTCGGCGGGACAGGGGGACGGACTGAAGCTTTCTTT. This codes for CVGGTGGRTEAFF.

CDR3 coding DNA: TGTGCCAGCAGCCAACTGGCGGGGGGGGCAGAGACCCAGTACTTC. Its protein is CASSQLAGGAETQYF. The chain combines TRBV28 with TRBJ2-5, with 9 bases lining up with TRBD2. CDR1 is MDHEN, CDR2 SYDVKM, per germline. The junction had 9 bases not matched to a gene; V was cut back by 6 bases and J by 4 bases. This CDR3 has 15 residues.

Of note for this clonotype: This may come from a read error, since a much larger clone is one base off. The chain couples TRBV28 to TRBJ2-7; D is ambiguous. Trimming shortened V by 1 base and J by 1 base, and 11 bases separated the two germline ends. From germline, CDR1 is MDHEN and CDR2 SYDVKM. The CDR3 is made up of 15 amino acids. DNA of the CDR3: TGTGCCAGCAGTTTATTGGGAATAGTTTCCTACGAGCAGTACTTC. Translating it yields CASSLLGIVSYEQYF.

This clonotype was seen a handful of times. The gene calls are TRBV5-1 and TRBJ2-1, with 7 positions matching TRBD2. The CDR3 has 15 amino acids. Trimming removed 0 bases from V and 5 bases from J; junction bases left unmatched: 5. CDR1 and CDR2 (germline): SGHRS, YFSETQ. The CDR3 is CASSLVAGVDNEQFF. CDR3 coding DNA: TGCGCCAGCAGCTTGGTCGCGGGAGTGGACAATGAGCAGTTCTTC.

This clonotype showed up just a few times. The chain recombines TRBV7-9 with TRBJ2-7, with 7 bases aligning to TRBD2. Germline V CDR1 and CDR2: SEHNR, FQNEAQ (reference sequence). Unmatched junction bases numbered 4, after V lost 2 bases and J lost 3 bases. The CDR3 covers 14 residues. The CDR3 nucleotides read TGTGCCAGCAGCTTAACTAGCGTGAGCTACGAGCAGTACTTC. Residues: CASSLTSVSYEQYF.

In this sample, this clonotype turned up many times. J is TRBJ2-1 and V is TRBV7-6; D might be TRBD1 (6 bases). Trimming took 3 bases from V and 0 from J, leaving 15 bases between them. The CDR3 extends over 17 amino acids. The V gene's germline CDR1 is SGHVS and CDR2 FNYEAQ. The CDR3 protein is CASSFRPGQSSYNEQFF. Here the CDR3 DNA reads TGTGCCAGCAGCTTCCGGCCTGGACAGAGCTCCTACAATGAGCAGTTCTTC.

Comments on this clonotype: A much larger clone sits a single nucleotide away, making a read error possible. The gene calls are TRBV27 and TRBJ2-2, with TRBD2 as a possible D gene (6 bases). The CDR3 extends over 14 amino acids. Germline lookup yields CDR1 MNHEY and CDR2 SMNVEV (reference sequence). The V gene lost 6 bases and the J gene lost 4 bases, with 12 bases spanning the gap. The CDR3 DNA is TGTGCCAGCAGACGGGGGAGGACCACCGGGGAGCTGTTTTTT. Translated: CASRRGRTTGELFF.

The rearrangement links TRBV4-2 to TRBJ1-1, with 10 positions matching TRBD1. This CDR3 has 15 residues. Germline loops: CDR1 LGHNA, CDR2 YNFKEQ. Trimming took 2 bases from V and 5 from J; bases not matched to a gene: 5. The CDR3: CASSQPPGQGTEAFF. The CDR3 nucleotides read TGTGCCAGCAGCCAACCTCCGGGACAGGGGACTGAAGCTTTCTTT.

This clonotype showed up just a few times. This chain uses TRBV6-6 with TRBJ1-4; the match to TRBD1 covers 7 bases. V trimming: 4 bases; J trimming: 8 bases; junction bases outside the gene matches: 7. CDR3 length: 14 amino acids. CDR1 and CDR2 (germline): MNHNY, SVGAGI (reference sequence). The CDR3, as DNA: TGTGCCAGCAGTTTCCGGGACAGAGGGGAAAAACTGTTTTTT. This encodes CASSFRDRGEKLFF.

The table lists this clonotype with a few counts. This rearrangement joins TRBV29-1 to TRBJ2-4, with D hard to call. Germline V gene lookup returns CDR1 SQVTM and CDR2 ANQGSEA. There are 15 residues in the CDR3. Deletions cut 4 bases from V and 0 bases from J, with 13 bases between. The CDR3 nucleotides read TGCAGCGTTGTTGTCGGTAACTTAGCCAAAAACATTCAGTACTTC. Translated: CSVVVGNLAKNIQYF.

This clonotype showed up many times. The chain employs TRBV16 and TRBJ1-5; no clear D gene. The CDR3 is made up of 15 amino acids. The V and J ends lost 4 bases and 0 bases respectively, with 10 bases between them. Looked up from germline, CDR1 is KGHSY and CDR2 is FQNENV. Written as DNA, the CDR3 is TGTGCCAGCAGCCCGGACGGAGATAGCAATCAGCCCCAGCATTTT. It specifies CASSPDGDSNQPQHF.

This clonotype was detected a few times. This chain connects TRBV6-5 to TRBJ2-3; 9 bases map to TRBD1. Germline V gene sequence: CDR1 MNHEY, CDR2 SVGAGI. J gave up 2 bases and V 7 bases, and 7 bases lay outside the gene matches. CDR3 length: 15 amino acids. CDR3 region: CASKEQGASTDTQYF. CDR3 bases: TGTGCCAGCAAAGAACAGGGGGCCTCCACAGATACGCAGTATTTT.

This sequence joins TRBV12-3 or TRBV12-4 and TRBJ1-5; possibly TRBD1 for D (6 bases). The CDR3 loop spans 17 amino acids. Trimming removed 2 bases at V and 0 bases at J, with 14 bases between. CDR3 residues: CASSLTSGAYSNQPQHF. CDR3 sequence (DNA): TGTGCCAGCAGTTTAACGTCAGGGGCTTATAGCAATCAGCCCCAGCATTTT.

CDR3 region: CSVEVAVGSYEQYF. The CDR3 DNA sequence: TGCAGCGTTGAAGTGGCAGTGGGCAGCTACGAGCAGTACTTC. The chain recombines TRBV29-1 with TRBJ2-7; D unresolved. The V gene's germline CDR1 is SQVTM and CDR2 ANQGSEA. The length of the CDR3 is 14 residues. The germline V and J ends were trimmed by 1 base and 3 bases, with 13 bases remaining between them.

This clonotype was seen a handful of times. J is TRBJ2-2 and V is TRBV14, with 8 bases aligning to TRBD2. J gave up 5 bases and V 1 base, and 3 bases lay outside the gene matches. The CDR3 has 15 amino acids. Germline V CDR1 and CDR2: SGHDN, FVKESK. The CDR3 nucleotides are TGTGCCAGCAGCCAAGTTACGGGAGGGACCGGGGAGCTGTTTTTT. As protein: CASSQVTGGTGELFF.

This chain uses TRBV19 with TRBJ2-7, with TRBD1 matching 8 bases. V lost 7 bases and J lost 3; bases outside the gene matches: 5. This CDR3 is 13 amino acids long. From germline, CDR1 is LNHDA and CDR2 SQIVND (reference sequence). The CDR3 region has the DNA TGTGCCAGTACCGCGACAGGGGTCTACGAGCAGTACTTC. This sequence encodes CASTATGVYEQYF.

This clonotype was seen ten or more times. The gene calls are TRBV19 and TRBJ2-2; 9 nucleotides match TRBD2. From germline, CDR1 is LNHDA and CDR2 SQIVND (reference sequence). The V segment lost 0 bases and the J segment 4 bases; nucleotides outside the gene matches: 3. The CDR3 is 16 amino acids. Written as DNA, the CDR3 is TGTGCCAGTAGTATAGAACCTAGCGGGGTCACCGGGGAGCTGTTTTTT. Its translation: CASSIEPSGVTGELFF.

The rearrangement uses TRBV12-3 or TRBV12-4 and TRBJ2-2; D remains ambiguous. The CDR3 totals 12 residues. Between the trimmed V and J ends, which lost 7 bases and 6 bases, there was a span of 9 bases. CDR3 loop: CASKPDPGELFF. CDR3 sequence (DNA): TGTGCCAGCAAGCCAGACCCCGGGGAGCTGTTTTTT.

This chain connects TRBV9 to TRBJ2-2; TRBD2 might be the D (5 bases). The CDR3 is made up of 14 amino acids. Trimming cost V 0 bases and J 3 bases, with 6 bases left between them. Germline V CDR1 and CDR2: SGDLS, YYNGEE. The CDR3: CASSVAGDTGELFF. CDR3 DNA: TGTGCCAGCAGCGTAGCCGGGGACACCGGGGAGCTGTTTTTT. The whole variable domain, filled in from reference TRBV9 and TRBJ2-2, reads DSGVTQTPKHLITATGQRVTLRCSPRSGDLSVYWYQQSLDQGLQFLIQYYNGEERAKGNILERFSAQQFPDLHSELNLSSLELGDSALYFCASSVAGDTGELFFGEGSRLTVL.

This clonotype was recorded a few times. This chain connects TRBV7-2 to TRBJ1-1; no reliable D call. The germline V and J ends were trimmed by 5 bases and 6 bases, with 10 bases remaining between them. CDR1 SGHTA and CDR2 FQGNSA come from the germline V gene. CDR3 size: 12 residues. In DNA, the CDR3 is TGTGCCAGCAGCCCTCACAGAGCTGAAGCTTTCTTT. It specifies CASSPHRAEAFF.

In regard to this clonotype: A read error is possible here, since a much larger clone lies one base away. J is TRBJ2-7 and V is TRBV13; 10 positions agree with TRBD2. Germline assignment: CDR1 PRHDT and CDR2 FYEKMQ (reference sequence). CDR3 size: 18 residues. CDR3 sequence reads: CVSSITSGLAALLYEQYF. In nucleotides, the CDR3 is TGTGTCAGCAGCATTACCTCCGGACTAGCGGCCCTCCTCTACGAGCAGTACTTC.

This chain connects TRBV5-1 to TRBJ2-2, with a possible D match to TRBD2 (6 bases). The CDR3 sequence is 14 residues long. V was clipped by 3 bases and J by 7 bases, with 13 bases between them. Per the germline V gene, CDR1 is SGHRS and CDR2 is YFSETQ. CDR3 sequence reads: CASSSGVAVGELFF. In nucleotides, the CDR3 is TGCGCCAGCAGCTCGGGAGTGGCTGTCGGGGAGCTGTTTTTT.

The table lists this clonotype with many counts. The rearrangement uses TRBV7-9 and TRBJ2-5; 8 bases match TRBD2. Germline V gives CDR1 SEHNR, CDR2 FQNEAQ (reference sequence). Trimming at V came to 5 bases and at J to 5 bases, leaving 7 bases not matched to a gene. The CDR3 covers 14 residues. DNA for the CDR3: TGTGCCAGCAGCCCTTCCGCGGGAGGCGAGACCCAGTACTTC. It specifies CASSPSAGGETQYF.